Presented here are 20 T cell receptor beta chains from one specimen sequenced in a study of blood T cell repertoires in COVID-19. Libraries were prepared by immunoSEQ multiplex PCR; TCRdb keeps only in-frame clonotypes and omits some of them. The sample lists 300,000 to 400,000 clones; roughly 90% were seen once. The material sequenced was PBMCs or T cells enriched from blood (not recorded which). The receptors come from a woman in her thirties with acute COVID-19.

The rearrangement links TRBV6-1 to TRBJ2-7; no reliable D call. V lost 2 bases and J 0 bases, leaving 8 bases between the germline ends. The germline CDR1 and CDR2 sequences are MNHNS and SASEGT. There are 14 residues in the CDR3. The CDR3 reads CASSEPNNSYEQYF. The CDR3 nucleotides read TGTGCCAGCAGTGAACCGAACAACTCCTACGAGCAGTACTTC.

The chain recombines TRBV6-5 with TRBJ2-1, with 8 bases fitting TRBD1. V dropped 6 bases and J dropped 7; count of bases not matched to a gene: 11. The CDR3 contains 15 residues. From germline, CDR1 is MNHEY and CDR2 SVGAGI. CDR3 in amino acids: CASRDRDRIKNEQFF. The DNA for the CDR3 is TGTGCCAGCAGGGACCGGGACAGGATTAAGAATGAGCAGTTCTTC.

The genes are TRBV6-5 and TRBJ2-1; 10 bases are a match to TRBD2. The CDR3 sequence is 15 residues long. Germline V gene lookup returns CDR1 MNHEY and CDR2 SVGAGI. V was pared by 6 bases and J by 6 bases, with 8 bases of the junction left unmatched. For the CDR3, the DNA is TGTGCCAGCAGCCCCATAGCGGGGGGATCCAATGAGCAGTTCTTC. This sequence encodes CASSPIAGGSNEQFF.

The chain carries TRBV12-3 or TRBV12-4 and TRBJ2-3; D is ambiguous. The CDR3 loop spans 11 amino acids. Trimming left V 3 bases short and J 6 bases short, with 4 bases between. CDR3 protein: CASSFGDTQYF. CDR3 in DNA: TGTGCCAGCAGTTTCGGGGATACGCAGTATTTT.

On this clone itself: Additional DNA sequences in this sample encode the identical CDR3. This chain uses TRBV27 with TRBJ2-3, with 8 positions matching TRBD2. The CDR3 is 14 amino acids. The V segment lost 2 bases and the J segment 5 bases; nucleotides outside the gene matches: 3. Germline CDR1 reads MNHEY; CDR2 reads SMNVEV (reference sequence). CDR3 loop: CASSLAGGLDTQYF. The CDR3 bases are TGTGCCAGCAGTTTAGCGGGGGGACTAGATACGCAGTATTTT.

The rearrangement links TRBV29-1 to TRBJ1-2, with TRBD1 identical over 7 bases. Germline trimming cut 7 bases from V and 8 bases from J; bases unmatched to any gene: 10. The CDR3 has 12 amino acids. Germline V gene data show CDR1 as SQVTM and CDR2 as ANQGSEA. CDR3 in amino acids: CSAIDRVEGYTF. DNA of the CDR3: TGCAGCGCCATTGACAGGGTTGAAGGCTACACCTTC.

V and J are TRBV4-1 and TRBJ1-1; D is undetermined. V was clipped by 2 bases and J by 2 bases, with 3 bases between them. This CDR3 has 12 residues. The V gene's germline CDR1 is MGHRA and CDR2 YSYEKL. The CDR3, as DNA: TGCGCCAGCAGCCAACGTAACACTGAAGCTTTCTTT. Translation: CASSQRNTEAFF.

J is TRBJ2-1 and V is TRBV27; 9 bases agree with TRBD1. Germline assignment: CDR1 MNHEY and CDR2 SMNVEV (reference sequence). The trim removed 8 bases at V and 4 bases at J, leaving 9 bases unmatched. This CDR3 spans 15 amino acids. The CDR3 DNA reads TGTGCCAGCGACTGGACCGGGACAGGGTACAATGAGCAGTTCTTC. It is translated as CASDWTGTGYNEQFF.

The chain employs TRBV30 and TRBJ1-3; 9 nucleotides agree with TRBD1. In germline, CDR1 is GTSNPN, CDR2 SVGIG (reference sequence). The CDR3 runs 15 residues. Unmatched junction bases numbered 5, after V lost 1 base and J lost 4 bases. The DNA of the CDR3 is TGTGCCTGGAGTGCCAACAGGGGGCTAGGAAACACCATATATTTT. Translated, it gives CAWSANRGLGNTIYF.

This clone was recorded once. At one of its ends the junction is not consistent with the germline gene, which may arise from a read error. The V call is TRBV5-4, the J call TRBJ1-2; TRBD1 aligns across 10 bases. This CDR3 spans 17 amino acids. Germline V gene sequence: CDR1 SGHNT, CDR2 YYREEE (reference sequence). The CDR3 nucleotides are TGTGCCAGCAGCTTGGGACCTGGAAGAGGGGACAGGGGAGAAAGCGCCTTC. Protein: CASSLGPGRGDRGESAF. Full variable domain (outside the CDR3, taken from reference TRBV5-4 and TRBJ1-2): ETGVTQSPTHLIKTRGQQVTLRCSSQSGHNTVSWYQQALGQGPQFIFQYYREEENGRGNFPPRFSGLQFPNYSSELNVNALELDDSALYLCASSLGPGRGDRGESAFGSGTRLTVV.

This chain connects TRBV14 to TRBJ1-2; 8 nucleotides match TRBD1. CDR3 length: 15 residues. Germline assignment: CDR1 SGHDN and CDR2 FVKESK. The V and J ends lost 4 bases and 1 base, in that order; junction bases with no gene match: 5. The CDR3 here is CASSLSGGSNYGYTF. In DNA form, the CDR3 reads TGTGCCAGCAGCCTCTCAGGGGGCAGTAACTATGGCTACACCTTC.

This sequence joins TRBV5-6 and TRBJ1-2; D remains unclear. The CDR3 contains 16 residues. Per germline, CDR1 SGHDT and CDR2 YYEEEE. Trimming took 4 bases from V and 3 from J, leaving 19 bases between them. In DNA, the CDR3 is TGTGCCAGCAGCCTGTCGGGTGGATCGGGGTACTATGGCTACACCTTC. Translating it yields CASSLSGGSGYYGYTF.

This clone was found once. The genes are TRBV30 and TRBJ1-2, with TRBD1 matching over 7 bases. From germline, CDR1 is GTSNPN and CDR2 SVGIG (reference sequence). This CDR3 region has 17 residues. Losses at the gene ends were 0 bases for V and 5 bases for J; bases not matched to a gene: 15. The CDR3 DNA follows: TGTGCCTGGAGTGTTCCCTCTCGGGACAGAGTTCTATATGGCTACACCTTC. Translated, it gives CAWSVPSRDRVLYGYTF. Based on the CDR3 plus reference TRBV30 and TRBJ1-2, the full variable domain is SQTIHQWPATLVQPVGSPLSLECTVEGTSNPNLYWYRQAAGRGLQLLFYSVGIGQISSEVPQNLSASRPQDRQFILSSKKLLLSDSGFYLCAWSVPSRDRVLYGYTFGSGTRLTVV.

The genes are TRBV6-5 and TRBJ2-2; possible D gene TRBD1, 6 bases. This CDR3 is built from 14 residues. Germline CDR1 MNHEY, CDR2 SVGAGI. Trimming took off 6 bases at V and 0 bases at J, with 8 bases between the two ends. The CDR3 coding sequence is TGTGCCAGCAGCAGGGGTGCGAACACCGGGGAGCTGTTTTTT. Protein product: CASSRGANTGELFF.

V is TRBV7-8 and J is TRBJ1-4, with D perhaps TRBD1 (5 bases). Trimming left V 4 bases short and J 10 bases short, with 19 bases between. This CDR3 has 15 residues. CDR1 SGHVS and CDR2 FQNEAQ come from the germline V gene. In DNA, the CDR3 is TGTGCCAGCAGCTCGGGACTTATAGACTTGGGAAAACTGTTTTTT. As protein: CASSSGLIDLGKLFF.

This clone showed up just once. V is TRBV6-2 or TRBV6-3 and J is TRBJ2-7; D unresolved. Per germline, CDR1 MNHEY and CDR2 SVGEGT. CDR3 length: 13 amino acids. Trimming left V 2 bases short and J 2 bases short, with 7 bases between. The CDR3 loop is CASSYGQTYEQYF. CDR3 in DNA: TGTGCCAGCAGTTACGGGCAGACCTACGAGCAGTACTTC.

The CDR3 reads CSVVWTTAYEQYF. The CDR3 bases are TGCAGCGTTGTTTGGACTACCGCCTACGAGCAGTACTTC. The rearrangement links TRBV29-1 to TRBJ2-7, with D perhaps TRBD2 (6 bases). The CDR3 consists of 13 residues. Germline V gene sequence: CDR1 SQVTM, CDR2 ANQGSEA. V was pared by 4 bases and J by 2 bases, with 12 bases between.

The CDR3 spells CASSYTQGGANSPLHF. CDR3 DNA sequence: TGTGCCAGCAGTTACACCCAGGGGGGAGCGAATTCACCCCTCCACTTT. The chain joins TRBV6-5 to TRBJ1-6; TRBD1 agrees at 7 bases. Germline-derived CDR1 and CDR2 are MNHEY and SVGAGI. Trimming removed 2 bases from V and 7 bases from J; junction bases left unmatched: 8. The CDR3 runs 16 residues.

The V gene is TRBV20-1, the J gene TRBJ1-4; 11 nucleotides match TRBD1. Germline V CDR1 and CDR2: DFQATT, SNEGSKA (reference sequence). V lost 3 bases, J lost 0 bases, and 3 bases stayed unmatched. The CDR3 contains 16 residues. CDR3 region: CSASGTGGATNEKLFF. CDR3 bases: TGCAGTGCTAGTGGGACAGGGGGTGCAACTAATGAAAAACTGTTTTTT.

This chain connects TRBV27 to TRBJ1-5, with D perhaps matching TRBD1 (6 bases). Germline CDR1 is MNHEY and CDR2 is SMNVEV (reference sequence). The CDR3 runs to 16 residues. V lost 8 bases and J lost 4, with 21 bases in between. CDR3 in amino acids: CASRDKGIVGNQPQHF. The CDR3 DNA follows: TGTGCCAGCCGGGACAAAGGGATCGTCGGGAATCAGCCCCAGCATTTT.